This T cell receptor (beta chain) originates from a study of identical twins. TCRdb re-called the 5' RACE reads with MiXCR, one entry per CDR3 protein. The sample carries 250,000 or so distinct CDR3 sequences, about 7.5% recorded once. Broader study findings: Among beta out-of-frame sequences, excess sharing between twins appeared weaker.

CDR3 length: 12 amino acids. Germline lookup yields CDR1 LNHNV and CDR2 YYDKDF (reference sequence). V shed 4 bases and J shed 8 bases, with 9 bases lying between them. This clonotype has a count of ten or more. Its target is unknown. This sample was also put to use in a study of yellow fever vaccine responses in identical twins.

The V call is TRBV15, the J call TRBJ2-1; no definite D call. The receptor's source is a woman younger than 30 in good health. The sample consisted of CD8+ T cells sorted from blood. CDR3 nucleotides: TGTGCCACCAGCACTACCCTCGATGAGCAGTTCTTC. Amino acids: CATSTTLDEQFF. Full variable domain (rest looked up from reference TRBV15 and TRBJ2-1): DAMVIQNPRYQVTQFGKPVTLSCSQTLNHNVMYWYQQKSSQAPKLLFHYYDKDFNNEADTPDNFQSRRPNTSFCFLDIRSPGLGDTAMYLCATSTTLDEQFFGPGTRLTVL.